Given below is one T cell receptor beta chain in context. Its antigen is undetermined. This may be a read error, as it is one base from a much larger clone. Likely a read error: the CDR3 ends without its conserved phenylalanine or tryptophan. The source of the sample is a study of molecular identifiers for immune sequencing clone quantification. Study observations and caveats: Barcode sharing among identical TCR molecules could make large clones appear smaller. It was shown that clones above 20 RNA copies held over 99% of effector molecules, but under 1% in naive cells.

TCRdb fed the PCR reads into MiXCR, producing one record per CDR3 protein. Among tens of thousands of distinct CDR3 sequences listed, approximately 22% were seen once. V gave up 0 bases and J gave up 0 bases, with 9 bases separating them. The germline V gene encodes CDR1 DFQATT and CDR2 SNEGSKA (reference sequence). The CDR3 contains 14 residues. Sorting captured naive CD8 T cells as CD8+CD4-CCR7+CD45RA+. Sequencing was carried out using naive CD8+ T cells from blood, with Jurkat cell RNA spiked in. Subset noted: FACS-sorted CD8+CD4-CCR7+CD45RA+ naive T cells. V usage is TRBV20-1 and J usage is TRBJ2-7; no clear D. The sequence was obtained from a human donor in good health. Some libraries in this study had Jurkat cell RNA spiked in. In DNA, the CDR3 is TGCAGTGCTAGAGATAGACCGCTCTCCTACGAGCAGTACCTC. Encoded protein: CSARDRPLSYEQYL.